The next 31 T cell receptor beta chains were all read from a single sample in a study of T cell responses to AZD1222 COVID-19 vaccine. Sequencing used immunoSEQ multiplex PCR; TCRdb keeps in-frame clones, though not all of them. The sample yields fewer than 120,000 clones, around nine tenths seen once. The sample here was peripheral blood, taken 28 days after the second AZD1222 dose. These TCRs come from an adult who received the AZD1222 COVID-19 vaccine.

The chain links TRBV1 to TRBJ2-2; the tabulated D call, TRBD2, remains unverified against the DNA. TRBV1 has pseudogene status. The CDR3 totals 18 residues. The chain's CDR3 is CTSSYGLAGGPATGELFF. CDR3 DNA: TGCACCAGCAGCTACGGACTAGCGGGGGGGCCGGCCACCGGGGAGCTGTTTTTT.

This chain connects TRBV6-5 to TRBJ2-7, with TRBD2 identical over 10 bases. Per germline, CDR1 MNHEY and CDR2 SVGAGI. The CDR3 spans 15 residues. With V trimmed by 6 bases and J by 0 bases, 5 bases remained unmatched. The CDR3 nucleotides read TGTGCCAGCAGAAGAATAGCGGGGGGCTCCTACGAGCAGTACTTC. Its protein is CASRRIAGGSYEQYF.

The CDR3 spells CASSRLAESADEQFF. The CDR3 DNA is TGTGCCAGTAGTCGACTAGCAGAGAGCGCGGATGAGCAGTTCTTC. This chain connects TRBV19 to TRBJ2-1; 7 bases match TRBD2. The CDR3 extends over 15 amino acids. Germline CDR1 and CDR2: LNHDA and SQIVND (reference sequence). The V segment lost 5 bases and the J segment 8 bases; nucleotides outside the gene matches: 12. The full variable domain, completed using reference TRBV19 and TRBJ2-1, is DGGITQSPKYLFRKEGQNVTLSCEQNLNHDAMYWYRQDPGQGLRLIYYSQIVNDFQKGDIAEGYSVSREKKESFPLTVTSAQKNPTAFYLCASSRLAESADEQFFGPGTRLTVL.

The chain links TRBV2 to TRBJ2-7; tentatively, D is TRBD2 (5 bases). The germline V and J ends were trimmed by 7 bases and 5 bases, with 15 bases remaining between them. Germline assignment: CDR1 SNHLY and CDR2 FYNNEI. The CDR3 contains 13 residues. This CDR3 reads CASMRVLRHEQYF. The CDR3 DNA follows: TGTGCCAGCATGAGGGTACTCAGGCACGAGCAGTACTTC.

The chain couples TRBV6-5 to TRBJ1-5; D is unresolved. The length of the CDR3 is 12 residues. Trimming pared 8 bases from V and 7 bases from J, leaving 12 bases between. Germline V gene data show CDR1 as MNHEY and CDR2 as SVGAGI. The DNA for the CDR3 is TGTGCCAGCGGGAGGGTAATGCAGCCCCAGCATTTT. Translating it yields CASGRVMQPQHF.

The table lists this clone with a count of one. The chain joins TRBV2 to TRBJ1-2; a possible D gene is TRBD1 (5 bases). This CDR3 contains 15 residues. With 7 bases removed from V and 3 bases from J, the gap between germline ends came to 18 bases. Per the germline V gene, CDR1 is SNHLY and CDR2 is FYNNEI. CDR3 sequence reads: CASTVSARVDYGYTF. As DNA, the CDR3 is TGTGCCAGCACGGTTTCGGCCAGGGTCGACTATGGCTACACCTTC. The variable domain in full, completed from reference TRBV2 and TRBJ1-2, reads EPEVTQTPSHQVTQMGQEVILRCVPISNHLYFYWYRQILGQKVEFLVSFYNNEISEKSEIFDDQFSVERPDGSNFTLKIRSTKLEDSAMYFCASTVSARVDYGYTFGSGTRLTVV.

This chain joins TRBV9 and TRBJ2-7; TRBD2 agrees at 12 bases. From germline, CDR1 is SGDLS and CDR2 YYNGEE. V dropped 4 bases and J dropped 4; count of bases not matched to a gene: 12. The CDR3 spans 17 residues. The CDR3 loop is CASSPAGSGLAGYEQYF. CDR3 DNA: TGTGCCAGCAGCCCGGCGGGGTCAGGACTAGCGGGGTACGAGCAGTACTTC.

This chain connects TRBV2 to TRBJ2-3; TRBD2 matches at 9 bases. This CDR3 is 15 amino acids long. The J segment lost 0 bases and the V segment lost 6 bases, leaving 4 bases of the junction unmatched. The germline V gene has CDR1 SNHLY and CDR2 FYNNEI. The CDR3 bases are TGTGCCAGCAGCACTAGCGGGCAGAGCACAGATACGCAGTATTTT. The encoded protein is CASSTSGQSTDTQYF.

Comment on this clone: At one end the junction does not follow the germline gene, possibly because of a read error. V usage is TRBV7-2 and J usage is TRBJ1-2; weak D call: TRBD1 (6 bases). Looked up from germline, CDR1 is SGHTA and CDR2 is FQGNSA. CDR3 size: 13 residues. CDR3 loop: CASSLVSDRPKAF. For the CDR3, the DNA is TGTGCCAGCAGCTTAGTGTCCGACAGGCCCAAGGCGTTC.

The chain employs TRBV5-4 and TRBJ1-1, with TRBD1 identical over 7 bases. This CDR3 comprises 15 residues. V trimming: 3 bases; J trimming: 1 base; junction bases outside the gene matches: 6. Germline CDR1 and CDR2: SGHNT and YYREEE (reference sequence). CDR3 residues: CASSSQDRSNTEAFF. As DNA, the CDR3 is TGTGCCAGCAGCTCACAGGACAGGTCGAACACTGAAGCTTTCTTT. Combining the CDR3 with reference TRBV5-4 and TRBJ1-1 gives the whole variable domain ETGVTQSPTHLIKTRGQQVTLRCSSQSGHNTVSWYQQALGQGPQFIFQYYREEENGRGNFPPRFSGLQFPNYSSELNVNALELDDSALYLCASSSQDRSNTEAFFGQGTRLTVV.

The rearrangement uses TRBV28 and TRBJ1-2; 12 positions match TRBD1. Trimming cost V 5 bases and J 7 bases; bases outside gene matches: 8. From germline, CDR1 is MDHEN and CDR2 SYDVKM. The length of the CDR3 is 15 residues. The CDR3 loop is CASSGRGQGARGYTF. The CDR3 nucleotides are TGTGCCAGCAGTGGAAGGGGACAGGGGGCGCGTGGCTACACCTTC.

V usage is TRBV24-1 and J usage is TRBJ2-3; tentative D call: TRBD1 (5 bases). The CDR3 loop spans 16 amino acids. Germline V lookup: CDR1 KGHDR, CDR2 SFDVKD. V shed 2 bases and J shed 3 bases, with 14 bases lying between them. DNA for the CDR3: TGTGCCACCAGTGATTCTTCAGGGCCAGGGACAGATACGCAGTATTTT. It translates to CATSDSSGPGTDTQYF.

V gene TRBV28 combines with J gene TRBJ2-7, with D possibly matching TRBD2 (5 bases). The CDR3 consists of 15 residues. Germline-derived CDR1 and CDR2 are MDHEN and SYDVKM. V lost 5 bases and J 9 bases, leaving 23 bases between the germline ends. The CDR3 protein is CASSQNGVPSPSQYF. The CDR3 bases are TGTGCCAGCAGTCAAAACGGGGTTCCGAGCCCCTCGCAGTACTTC.

CDR3 protein: CSANGYEQYF. DNA of the CDR3: TGCAGTGCTAACGGCTACGAGCAGTACTTC. This chain links TRBV20-1 with TRBJ2-7; D gene ambiguous. This CDR3 spans 10 amino acids. Trimming stripped 4 bases from V and 3 bases from J, with 4 bases between. Germline-derived CDR1 and CDR2 are DFQATT and SNEGSKA (reference sequence).

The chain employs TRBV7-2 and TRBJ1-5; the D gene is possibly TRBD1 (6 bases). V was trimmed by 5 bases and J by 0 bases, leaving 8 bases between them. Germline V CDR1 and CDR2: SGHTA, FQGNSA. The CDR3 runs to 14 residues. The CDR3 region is CASSKGDSNQPQHF. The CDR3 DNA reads TGTGCCAGCAGCAAGGGGGATAGCAATCAGCCCCAGCATTTT.

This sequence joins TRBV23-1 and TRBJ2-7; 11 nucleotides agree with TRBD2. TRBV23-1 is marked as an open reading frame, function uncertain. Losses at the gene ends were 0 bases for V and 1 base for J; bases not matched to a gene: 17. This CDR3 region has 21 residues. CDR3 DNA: TGCGCCAGCAGTCAATCCTTCTCGGTCGGTAGCGGGGGGGCTTCATCCTACGAGCAGTACTTC. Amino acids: CASSQSFSVGSGGASSYEQYF.

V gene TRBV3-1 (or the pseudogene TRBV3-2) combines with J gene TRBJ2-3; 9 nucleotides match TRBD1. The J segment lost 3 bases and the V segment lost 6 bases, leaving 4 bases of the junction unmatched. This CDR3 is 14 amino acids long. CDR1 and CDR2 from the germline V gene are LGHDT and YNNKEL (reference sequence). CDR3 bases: TGTGCCAGCAGTGGGACAGGGTGGACAGATACGCAGTATTTT. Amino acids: CASSGTGWTDTQYF.

The CDR3, as DNA: TGTGCCAGTAGCAAAACCGCCGGGTCCATCTTAGGTGGCTACACCTTC. The encoded protein is CASSKTAGSILGGYTF. The genes are TRBV19 and TRBJ1-2; D is unclear. V lost 6 bases to trimming and J lost 7 bases, with 24 bases between them. This CDR3 is 16 amino acids long. Per the germline V gene, CDR1 is LNHDA and CDR2 is SQIVND (reference sequence). The full variable domain, completed using reference TRBV19 and TRBJ1-2, is DGGITQSPKYLFRKEGQNVTLSCEQNLNHDAMYWYRQDPGQGLRLIYYSQIVNDFQKGDIAEGYSVSREKKESFPLTVTSAQKNPTAFYLCASSKTAGSILGGYTFGSGTRLTVV.

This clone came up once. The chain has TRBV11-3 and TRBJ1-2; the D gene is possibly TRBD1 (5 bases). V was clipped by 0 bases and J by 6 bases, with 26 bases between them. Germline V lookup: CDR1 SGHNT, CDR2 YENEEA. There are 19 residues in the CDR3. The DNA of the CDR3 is TGTGCCAGCAGCTTAGATTTGCGAGACAGCCTTGGGGGAAGTCATGGCTACACCTTC. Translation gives CASSLDLRDSLGGSHGYTF.

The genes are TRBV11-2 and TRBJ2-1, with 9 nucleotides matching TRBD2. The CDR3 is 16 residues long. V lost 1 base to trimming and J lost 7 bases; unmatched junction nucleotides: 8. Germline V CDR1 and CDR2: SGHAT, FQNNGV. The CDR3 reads CASSLGQGLAGNEQFF. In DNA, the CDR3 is TGTGCCAGCAGCTTAGGCCAAGGGCTAGCGGGGAATGAGCAGTTCTTC.

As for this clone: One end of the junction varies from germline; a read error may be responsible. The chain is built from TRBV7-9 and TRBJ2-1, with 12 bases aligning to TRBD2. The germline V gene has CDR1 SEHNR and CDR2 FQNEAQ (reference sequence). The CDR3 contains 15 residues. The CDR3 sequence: CASSPLAGGPNGQFF. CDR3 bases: TGTGCCAGCAGCCCACTAGCGGGAGGTCCAAATGGGCAGTTCTTC.

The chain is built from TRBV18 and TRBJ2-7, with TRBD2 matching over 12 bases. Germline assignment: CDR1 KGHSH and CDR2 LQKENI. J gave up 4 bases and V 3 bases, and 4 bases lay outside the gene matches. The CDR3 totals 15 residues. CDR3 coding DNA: TGTGCCAGCTCACCCCCAGGACTAGCGGGGTACGAGCAGTACTTC. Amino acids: CASSPPGLAGYEQYF.

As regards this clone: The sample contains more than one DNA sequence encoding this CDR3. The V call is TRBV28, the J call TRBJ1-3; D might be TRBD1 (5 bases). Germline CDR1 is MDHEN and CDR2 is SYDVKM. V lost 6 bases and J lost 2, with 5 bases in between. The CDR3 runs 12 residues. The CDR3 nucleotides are TGTGCCAGCAGCAGGGCTGGAAACACCATATATTTT. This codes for CASSRAGNTIYF.

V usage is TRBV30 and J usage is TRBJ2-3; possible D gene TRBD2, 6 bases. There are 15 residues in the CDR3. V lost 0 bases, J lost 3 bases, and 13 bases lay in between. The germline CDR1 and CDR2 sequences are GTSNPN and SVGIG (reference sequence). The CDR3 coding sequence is TGTGCCTGGAGTGTTTTACTAGCCGAGACAGATACGCAGTATTTT. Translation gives CAWSVLLAETDTQYF.

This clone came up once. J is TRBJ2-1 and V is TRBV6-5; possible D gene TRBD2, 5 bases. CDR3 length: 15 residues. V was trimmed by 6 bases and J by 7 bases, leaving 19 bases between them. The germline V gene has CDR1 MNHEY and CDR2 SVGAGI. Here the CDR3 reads CASRAPGSGANEQFF. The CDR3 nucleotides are TGTGCCAGCAGGGCTCCTGGGAGTGGTGCTAATGAGCAGTTCTTC.

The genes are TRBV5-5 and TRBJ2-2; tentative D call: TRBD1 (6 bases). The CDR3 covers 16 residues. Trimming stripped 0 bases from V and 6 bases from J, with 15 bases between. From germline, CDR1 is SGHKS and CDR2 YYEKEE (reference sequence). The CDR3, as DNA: TGTGCCAGCAGCTTGGCCACAGGGATTGATGCCGGGGAGCTGTTTTTT. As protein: CASSLATGIDAGELFF.

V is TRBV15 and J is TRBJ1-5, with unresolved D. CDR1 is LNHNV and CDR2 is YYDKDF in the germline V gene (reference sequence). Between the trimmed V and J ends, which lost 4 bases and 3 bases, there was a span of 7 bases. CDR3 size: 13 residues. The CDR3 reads CATSTDLNQPQHF. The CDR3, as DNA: TGTGCCACCAGCACCGACCTCAATCAGCCCCAGCATTTT.

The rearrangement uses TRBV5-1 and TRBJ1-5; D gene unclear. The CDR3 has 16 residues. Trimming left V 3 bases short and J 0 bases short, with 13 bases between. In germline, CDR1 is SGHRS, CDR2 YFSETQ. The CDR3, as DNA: TGCGCCAGCAGCTCTCAGATGGGGAGTAGCAATCAGCCCCAGCATTTT. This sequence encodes CASSSQMGSSNQPQHF.

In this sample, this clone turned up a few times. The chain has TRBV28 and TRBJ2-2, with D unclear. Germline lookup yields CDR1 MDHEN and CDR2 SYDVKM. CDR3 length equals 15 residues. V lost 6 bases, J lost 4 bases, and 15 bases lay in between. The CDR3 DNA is TGTGCCAGCAGACCTCTATCGCACCGCACCGGGGAGCTGTTTTTT. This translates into CASRPLSHRTGELFF.

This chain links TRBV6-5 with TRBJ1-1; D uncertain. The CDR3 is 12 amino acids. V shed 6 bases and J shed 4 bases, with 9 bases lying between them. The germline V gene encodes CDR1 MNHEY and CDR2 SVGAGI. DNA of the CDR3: TGTGCCAGCAGCATCGGTGGCACTGAAGCTTTCTTT. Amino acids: CASSIGGTEAFF.

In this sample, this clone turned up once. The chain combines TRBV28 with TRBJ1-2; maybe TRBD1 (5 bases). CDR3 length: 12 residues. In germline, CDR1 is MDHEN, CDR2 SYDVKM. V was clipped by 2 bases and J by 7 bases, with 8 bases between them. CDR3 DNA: TGTGCCAGCAGTTTACAGGGACTTGGCTACACCTTC. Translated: CASSLQGLGYTF.